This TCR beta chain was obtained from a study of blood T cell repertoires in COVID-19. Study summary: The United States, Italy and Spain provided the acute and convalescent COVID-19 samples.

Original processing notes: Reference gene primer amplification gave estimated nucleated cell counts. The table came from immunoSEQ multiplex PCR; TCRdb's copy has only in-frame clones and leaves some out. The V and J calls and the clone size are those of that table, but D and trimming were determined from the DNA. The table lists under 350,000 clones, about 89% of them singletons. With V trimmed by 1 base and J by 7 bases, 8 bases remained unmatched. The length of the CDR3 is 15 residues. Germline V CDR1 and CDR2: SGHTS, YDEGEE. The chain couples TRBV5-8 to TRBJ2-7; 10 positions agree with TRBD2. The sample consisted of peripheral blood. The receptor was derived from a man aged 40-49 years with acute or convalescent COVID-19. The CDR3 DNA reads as TGTGCCAGCAGCTTGAGAAGGACTAGCGGACCTGAGCAGTACTTC. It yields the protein CASSLRRTSGPEQYF.